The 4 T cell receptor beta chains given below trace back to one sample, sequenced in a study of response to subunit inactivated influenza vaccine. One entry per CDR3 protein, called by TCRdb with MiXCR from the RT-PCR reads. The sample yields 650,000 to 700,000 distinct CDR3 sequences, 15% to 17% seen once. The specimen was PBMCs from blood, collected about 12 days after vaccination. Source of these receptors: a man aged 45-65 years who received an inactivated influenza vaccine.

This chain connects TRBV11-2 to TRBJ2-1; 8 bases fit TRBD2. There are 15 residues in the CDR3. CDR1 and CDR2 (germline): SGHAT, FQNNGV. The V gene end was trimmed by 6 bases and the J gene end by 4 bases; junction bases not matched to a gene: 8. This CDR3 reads CASRLSGGLYNEQFF. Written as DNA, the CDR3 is TGTGCCAGCAGGTTAAGCGGGGGCCTTTACAATGAGCAGTTCTTC.

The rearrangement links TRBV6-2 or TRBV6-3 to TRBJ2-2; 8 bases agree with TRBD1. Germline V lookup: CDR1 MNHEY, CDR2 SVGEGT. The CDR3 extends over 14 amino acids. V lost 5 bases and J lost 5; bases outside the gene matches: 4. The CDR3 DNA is TGTGCCAGCAGTATTCGACAGGGGACCGGGGAGCTGTTTTTT. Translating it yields CASSIRQGTGELFF.

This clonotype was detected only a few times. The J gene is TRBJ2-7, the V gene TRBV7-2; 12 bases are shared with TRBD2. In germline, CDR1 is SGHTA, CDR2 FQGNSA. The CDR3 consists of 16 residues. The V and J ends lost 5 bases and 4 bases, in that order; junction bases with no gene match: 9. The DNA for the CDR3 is TGTGCCAGCAGCCTCGGGACTAGCGGGCTCTGGTACGAGCAGTACTTC. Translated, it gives CASSLGTSGLWYEQYF.

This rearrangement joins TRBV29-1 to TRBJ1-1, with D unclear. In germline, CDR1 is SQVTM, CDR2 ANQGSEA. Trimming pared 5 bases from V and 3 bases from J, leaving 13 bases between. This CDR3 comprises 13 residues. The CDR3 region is CSVFKGGYTEAFF. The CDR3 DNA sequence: TGCAGCGTTTTTAAGGGAGGGTACACTGAAGCTTTCTTT.